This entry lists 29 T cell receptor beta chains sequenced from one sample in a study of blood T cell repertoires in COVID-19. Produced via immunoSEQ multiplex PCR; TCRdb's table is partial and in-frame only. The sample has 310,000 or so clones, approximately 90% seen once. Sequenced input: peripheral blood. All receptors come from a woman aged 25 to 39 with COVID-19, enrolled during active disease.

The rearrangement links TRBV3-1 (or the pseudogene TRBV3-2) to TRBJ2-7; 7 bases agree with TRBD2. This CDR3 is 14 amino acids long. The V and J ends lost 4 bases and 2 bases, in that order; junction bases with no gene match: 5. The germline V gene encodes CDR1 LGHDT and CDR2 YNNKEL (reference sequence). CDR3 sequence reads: CASSPLGGTYEQYF. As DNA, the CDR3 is TGTGCCAGCAGCCCTCTGGGAGGGACCTACGAGCAGTACTTC.

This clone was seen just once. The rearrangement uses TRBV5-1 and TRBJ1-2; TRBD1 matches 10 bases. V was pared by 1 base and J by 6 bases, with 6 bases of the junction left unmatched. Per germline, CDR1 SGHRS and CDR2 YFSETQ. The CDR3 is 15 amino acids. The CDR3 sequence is CASSLWGDRGDGYTF. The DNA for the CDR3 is TGCGCCAGCAGCTTGTGGGGGGACAGGGGTGATGGCTACACCTTC.

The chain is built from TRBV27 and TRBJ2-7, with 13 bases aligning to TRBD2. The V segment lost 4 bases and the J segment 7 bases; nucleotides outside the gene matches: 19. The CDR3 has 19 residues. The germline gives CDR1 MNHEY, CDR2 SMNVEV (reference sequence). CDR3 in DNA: TGTGCCAGCAGTTCGATTCCGTGGAAACTAGCGGGAGGGCGGAGGGAGCAGTACTTC. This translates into CASSSIPWKLAGGRREQYF.

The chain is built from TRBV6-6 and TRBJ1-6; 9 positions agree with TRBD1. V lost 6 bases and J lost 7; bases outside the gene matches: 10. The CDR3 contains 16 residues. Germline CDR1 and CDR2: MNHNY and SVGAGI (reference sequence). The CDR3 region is CASSKNPGQGNSPLHF. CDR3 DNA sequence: TGTGCCAGCAGCAAAAACCCAGGACAGGGGAATTCACCCCTCCACTTT.

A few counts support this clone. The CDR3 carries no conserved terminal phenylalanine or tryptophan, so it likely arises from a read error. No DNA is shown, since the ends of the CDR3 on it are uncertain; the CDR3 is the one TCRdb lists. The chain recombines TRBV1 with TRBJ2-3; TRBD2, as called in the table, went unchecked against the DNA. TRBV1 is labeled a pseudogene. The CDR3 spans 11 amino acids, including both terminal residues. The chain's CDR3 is CTSSQKFPICA.

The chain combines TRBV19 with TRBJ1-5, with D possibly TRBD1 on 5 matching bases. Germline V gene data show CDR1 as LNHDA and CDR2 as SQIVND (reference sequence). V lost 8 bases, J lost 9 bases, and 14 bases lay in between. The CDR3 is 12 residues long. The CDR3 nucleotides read TGTGCCAGTTCCTTGCGGGGGGGGCCCCAGCATTTT. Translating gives CASSLRGGPQHF.

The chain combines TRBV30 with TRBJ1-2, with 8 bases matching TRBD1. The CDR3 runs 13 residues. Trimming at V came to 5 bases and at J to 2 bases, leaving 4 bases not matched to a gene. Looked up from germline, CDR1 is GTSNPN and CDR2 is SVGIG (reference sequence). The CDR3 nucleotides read TGTGCCTGGCGCCGACAGGGGAACTATGGCTACACCTTC. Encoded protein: CAWRRQGNYGYTF.

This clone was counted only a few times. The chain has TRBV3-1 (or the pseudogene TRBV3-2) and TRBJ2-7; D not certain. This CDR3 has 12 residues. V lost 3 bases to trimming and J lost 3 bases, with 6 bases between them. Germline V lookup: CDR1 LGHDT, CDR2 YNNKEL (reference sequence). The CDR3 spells CASSHGRYEQYF. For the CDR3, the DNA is TGTGCCAGCAGCCACGGTCGCTACGAGCAGTACTTC.

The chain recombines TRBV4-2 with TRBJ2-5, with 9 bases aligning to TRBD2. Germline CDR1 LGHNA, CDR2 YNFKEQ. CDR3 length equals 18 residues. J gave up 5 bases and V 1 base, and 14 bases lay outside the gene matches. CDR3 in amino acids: CASSQGSVAGEMGETQYF. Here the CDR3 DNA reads TGTGCCAGCAGCCAAGGGTCGGTAGCGGGAGAGATGGGGGAGACCCAGTACTTC.

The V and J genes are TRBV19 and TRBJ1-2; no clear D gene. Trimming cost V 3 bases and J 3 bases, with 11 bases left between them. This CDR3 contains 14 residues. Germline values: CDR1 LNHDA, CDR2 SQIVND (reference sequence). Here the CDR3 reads CASSIRFTYYGYTF. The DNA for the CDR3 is TGTGCCAGTAGTATCCGGTTTACGTACTATGGCTACACCTTC.

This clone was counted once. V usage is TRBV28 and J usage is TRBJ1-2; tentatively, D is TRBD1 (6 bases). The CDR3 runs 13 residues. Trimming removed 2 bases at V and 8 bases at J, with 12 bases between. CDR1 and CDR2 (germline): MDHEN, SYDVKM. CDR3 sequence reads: CASSLGGAGGYTF. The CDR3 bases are TGTGCCAGCAGTTTAGGGGGGGCAGGGGGCTACACCTTC.

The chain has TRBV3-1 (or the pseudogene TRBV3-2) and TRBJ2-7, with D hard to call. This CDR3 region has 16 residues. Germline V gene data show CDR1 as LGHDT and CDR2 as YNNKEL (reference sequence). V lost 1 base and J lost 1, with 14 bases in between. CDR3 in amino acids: CASSQALTTGSYEQYF. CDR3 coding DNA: TGTGCCAGCAGCCAAGCCCTTACGACTGGATCCTACGAGCAGTACTTC.

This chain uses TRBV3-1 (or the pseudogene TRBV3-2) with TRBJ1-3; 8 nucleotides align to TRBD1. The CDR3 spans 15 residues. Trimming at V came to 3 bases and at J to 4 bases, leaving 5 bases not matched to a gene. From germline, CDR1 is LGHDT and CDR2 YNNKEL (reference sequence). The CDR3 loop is CASSQTGVDGNTIYF. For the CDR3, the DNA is TGTGCCAGCAGCCAGACAGGGGTTGACGGAAACACCATATATTTT.

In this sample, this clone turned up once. The CDR3, as DNA: TGCAGCGTTGTTGACTACGAAGGGACAGGGAACCACAATGAGCAGTTCTTC. It encodes CSVVDYEGTGNHNEQFF. The chain is built from TRBV29-1 and TRBJ2-1; 9 nucleotides align to TRBD1. Germline V gene sequence: CDR1 SQVTM, CDR2 ANQGSEA. The CDR3 has 17 residues. The junction had 15 bases not matched to a gene; V was cut back by 4 bases and J by 5 bases.

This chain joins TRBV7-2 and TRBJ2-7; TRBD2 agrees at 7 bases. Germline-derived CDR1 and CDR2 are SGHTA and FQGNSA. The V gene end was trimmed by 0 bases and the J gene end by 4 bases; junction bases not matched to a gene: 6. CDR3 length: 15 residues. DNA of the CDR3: TGTGCCAGCAGCTTAGCTTCGGGAGGTCGGTACGAGCAGTACTTC. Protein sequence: CASSLASGGRYEQYF.

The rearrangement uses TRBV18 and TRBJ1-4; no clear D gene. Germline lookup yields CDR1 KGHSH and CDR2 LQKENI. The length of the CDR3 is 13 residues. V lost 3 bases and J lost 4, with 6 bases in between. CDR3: CASSPEVNEKLFF. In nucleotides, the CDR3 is TGTGCCAGCTCACCGGAGGTTAATGAAAAACTGTTTTTT.

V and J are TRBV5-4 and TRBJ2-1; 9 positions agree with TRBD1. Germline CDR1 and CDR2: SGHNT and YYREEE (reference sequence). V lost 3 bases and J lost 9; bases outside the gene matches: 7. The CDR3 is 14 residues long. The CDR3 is CASSSGTGRSEQFF. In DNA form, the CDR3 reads TGTGCCAGCAGCTCTGGGACAGGGAGGAGTGAGCAGTTCTTC.

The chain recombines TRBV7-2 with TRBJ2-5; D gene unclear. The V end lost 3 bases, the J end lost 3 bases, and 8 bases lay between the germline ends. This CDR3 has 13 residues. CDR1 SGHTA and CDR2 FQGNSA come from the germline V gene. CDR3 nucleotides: TGTGCCAGCAGCTTGTATTCGGAAGAGACCCAGTACTTC. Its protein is CASSLYSEETQYF.

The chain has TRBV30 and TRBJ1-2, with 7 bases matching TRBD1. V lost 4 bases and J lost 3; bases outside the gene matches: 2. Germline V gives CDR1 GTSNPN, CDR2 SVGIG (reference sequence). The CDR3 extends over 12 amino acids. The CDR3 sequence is CAWTGGYYGYTF. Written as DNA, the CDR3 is TGTGCCTGGACAGGGGGTTACTATGGCTACACCTTC.

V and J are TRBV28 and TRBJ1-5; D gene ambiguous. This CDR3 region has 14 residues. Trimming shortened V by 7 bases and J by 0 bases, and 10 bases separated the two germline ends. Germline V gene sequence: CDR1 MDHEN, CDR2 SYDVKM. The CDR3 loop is CASMGSLSNQPQHF. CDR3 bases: TGTGCCAGCATGGGCAGCCTTAGCAATCAGCCCCAGCATTTT. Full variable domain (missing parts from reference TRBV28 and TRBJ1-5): DVKVTQSSRYLVKRTGEKVFLECVQDMDHENMFWYRQDPGLGLRLIYFSYDVKMKEKGDIPEGYSVSREKKERFSLILESASTNQTSMYLCASMGSLSNQPQHFGDGTRLSIL.

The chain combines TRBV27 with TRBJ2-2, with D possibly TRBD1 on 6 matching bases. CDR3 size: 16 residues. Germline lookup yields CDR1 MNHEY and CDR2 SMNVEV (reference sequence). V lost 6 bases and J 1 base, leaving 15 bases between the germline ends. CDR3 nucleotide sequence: TGTGCCAGCAGCATACGGGACACCAGGAACACCGGGGAGCTGTTTTTT. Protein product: CASSIRDTRNTGELFF.

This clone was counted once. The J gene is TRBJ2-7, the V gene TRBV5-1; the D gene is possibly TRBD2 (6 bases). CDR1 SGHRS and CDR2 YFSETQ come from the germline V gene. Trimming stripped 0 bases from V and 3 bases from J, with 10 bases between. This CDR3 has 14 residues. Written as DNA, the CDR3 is TGCGCCAGCAGCTTGGGGGAGGCCGTCTACGAGCAGTACTTC. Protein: CASSLGEAVYEQYF. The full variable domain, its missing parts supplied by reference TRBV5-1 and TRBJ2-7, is KAGVTQTPRYLIKTRGQQVTLSCSPISGHRSVSWYQQTPGQGLQFLFEYFSETQRNKGNFPGRFSGRQFSNSRSEMNVSTLELGDSALYLCASSLGEAVYEQYFGPGTRLTVT.

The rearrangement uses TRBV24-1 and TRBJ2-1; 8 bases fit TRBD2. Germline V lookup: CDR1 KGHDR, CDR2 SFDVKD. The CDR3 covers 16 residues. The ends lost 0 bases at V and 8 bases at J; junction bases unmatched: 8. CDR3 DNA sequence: TGTGCCACCAGTGATTTGTCTACTAGCGGAGGGCATGAGCAGTTCTTC. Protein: CATSDLSTSGGHEQFF.

The CDR3 spells CASSLAGTSYNEQFF. The CDR3 nucleotides are TGTGCCAGCAGTTTAGCGGGTACCTCCTACAATGAGCAGTTCTTC. The V gene is TRBV27, the J gene TRBJ2-1; tentatively, D is TRBD2 (5 bases). V dropped 2 bases and J dropped 0 bases, with 8 bases sitting between them. CDR1 and CDR2 from the germline V gene are MNHEY and SMNVEV (reference sequence). The CDR3 runs to 15 residues.

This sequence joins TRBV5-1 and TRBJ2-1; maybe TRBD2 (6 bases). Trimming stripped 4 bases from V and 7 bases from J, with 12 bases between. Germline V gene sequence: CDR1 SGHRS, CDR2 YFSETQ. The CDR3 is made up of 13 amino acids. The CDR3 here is CASSMGAGNEQFF. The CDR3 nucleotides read TGCGCCAGCAGCATGGGCGCGGGGAATGAGCAGTTCTTC.

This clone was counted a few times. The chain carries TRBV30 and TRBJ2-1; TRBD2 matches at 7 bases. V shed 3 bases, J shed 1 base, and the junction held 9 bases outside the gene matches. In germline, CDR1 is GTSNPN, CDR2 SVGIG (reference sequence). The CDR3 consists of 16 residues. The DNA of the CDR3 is TGTGCCTGGAGCGCCCATGCGGGAGTATCCTACAATGAGCAGTTCTTC. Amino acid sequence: CAWSAHAGVSYNEQFF. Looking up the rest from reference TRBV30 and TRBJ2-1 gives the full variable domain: SQTIHQWPATLVQPVGSPLSLECTVEGTSNPNLYWYRQAAGRGLQLLFYSVGIGQISSEVPQNLSASRPQDRQFILSSKKLLLSDSGFYLCAWSAHAGVSYNEQFFGPGTRLTVL.

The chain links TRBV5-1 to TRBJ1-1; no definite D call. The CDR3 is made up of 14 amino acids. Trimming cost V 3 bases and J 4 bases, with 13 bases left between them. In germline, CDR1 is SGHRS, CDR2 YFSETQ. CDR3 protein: CASSSPEGGTEAFF. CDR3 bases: TGCGCCAGCAGCTCCCCGGAGGGCGGCACTGAAGCTTTCTTT.

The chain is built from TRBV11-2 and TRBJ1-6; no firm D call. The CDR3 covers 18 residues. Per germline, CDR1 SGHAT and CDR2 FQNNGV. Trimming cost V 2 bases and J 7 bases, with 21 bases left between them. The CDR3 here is CASSLTGKFTRLNSPLHF. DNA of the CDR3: TGTGCCAGCAGCTTAACCGGAAAGTTTACTAGACTAAATTCACCCCTCCACTTT.

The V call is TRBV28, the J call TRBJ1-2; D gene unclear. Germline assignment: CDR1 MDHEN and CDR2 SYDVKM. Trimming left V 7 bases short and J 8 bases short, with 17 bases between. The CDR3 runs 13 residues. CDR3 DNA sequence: TGTGCCAGCATGGGATGGAGGGATAACGGCTACACCTTC. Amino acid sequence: CASMGWRDNGYTF.